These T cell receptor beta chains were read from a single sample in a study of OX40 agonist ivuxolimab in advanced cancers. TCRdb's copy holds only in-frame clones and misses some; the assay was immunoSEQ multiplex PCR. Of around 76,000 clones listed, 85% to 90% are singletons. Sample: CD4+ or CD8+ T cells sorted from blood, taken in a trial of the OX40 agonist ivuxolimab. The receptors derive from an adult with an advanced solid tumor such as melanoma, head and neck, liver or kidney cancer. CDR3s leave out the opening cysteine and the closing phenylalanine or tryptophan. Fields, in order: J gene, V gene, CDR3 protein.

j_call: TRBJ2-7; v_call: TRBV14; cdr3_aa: ASSSTGGLYEQY
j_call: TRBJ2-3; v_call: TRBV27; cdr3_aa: ASSNQPGLAGAGDTQY
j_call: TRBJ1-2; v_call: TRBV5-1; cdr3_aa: ASSLAGQVYGYT
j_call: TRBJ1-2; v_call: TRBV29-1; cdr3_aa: SVYSYGYT
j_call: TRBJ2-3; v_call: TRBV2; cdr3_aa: ASRRSQSADTQY
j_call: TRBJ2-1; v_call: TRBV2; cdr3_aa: ASSVSGSSYNEQF
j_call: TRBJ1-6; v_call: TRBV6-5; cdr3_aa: ASSYSDRGLYSPLH
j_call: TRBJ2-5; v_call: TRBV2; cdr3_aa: ASSELAETQY
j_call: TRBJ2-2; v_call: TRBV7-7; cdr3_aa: ASSLTGSTGELF
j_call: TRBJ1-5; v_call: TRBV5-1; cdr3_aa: ASSLGDRGSGQPQH
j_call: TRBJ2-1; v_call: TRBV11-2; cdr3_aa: ASSLTRGYEQF
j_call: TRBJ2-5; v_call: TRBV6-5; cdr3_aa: ARLARRETQY
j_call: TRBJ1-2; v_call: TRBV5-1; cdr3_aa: ASKANRNYT
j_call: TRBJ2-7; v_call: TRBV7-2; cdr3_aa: ASSSTLGQGLYEQY
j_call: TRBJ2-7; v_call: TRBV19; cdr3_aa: ASSPLGSADYEQY
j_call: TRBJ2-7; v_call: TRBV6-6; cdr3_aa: ASSQGSSYEQY
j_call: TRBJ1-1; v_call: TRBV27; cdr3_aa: ASSSGQHSTEAF
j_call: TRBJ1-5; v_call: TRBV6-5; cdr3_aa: ASSSRTTYSNQPQH
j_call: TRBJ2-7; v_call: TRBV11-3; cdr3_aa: ASSWGTGVSYEQY
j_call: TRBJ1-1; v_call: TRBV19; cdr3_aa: ASSIGPGRVNTEAF
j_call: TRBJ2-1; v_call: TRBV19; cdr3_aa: ASSIYKTSASSYNEQF
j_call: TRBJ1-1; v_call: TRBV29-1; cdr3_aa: SVDLAF
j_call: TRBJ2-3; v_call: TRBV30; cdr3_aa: AWRDNRGPPSTDTQY
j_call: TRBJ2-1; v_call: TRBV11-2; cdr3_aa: ASSFGTGGMYEQF
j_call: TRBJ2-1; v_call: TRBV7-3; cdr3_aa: ASSLGALTYNEQF
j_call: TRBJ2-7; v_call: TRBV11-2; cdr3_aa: ASSGSLGPAYEQY
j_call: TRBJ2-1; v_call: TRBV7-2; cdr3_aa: ASSADHNEQF